This T cell receptor (beta chain) emerged from a study of CD8+ T cells in alopecia areata. This clone came up once. What it binds is unknown. Findings of the study overall: For lesional scalp, especially alopecia totalis/universalis, clonality was higher than in normal scalp.

RNA extraction was followed by reverse transcription into cDNA, which acted as the sequencing template. Assay: immunoSEQ multiplex PCR; the TCRdb copy retains only in-frame clones and omits some. This repertoire shows roughly 250,000 clones, about two thirds found once; its top ten account for around 1.2%. The sequencing used CD4+ T cells sorted from blood, collected at week 0. The clonotype was recovered from a human donor with alopecia areata.

DNA of the CDR3: TGCAGCGTTGCGACTGTCTATGGCTACACCTTC. This sequence encodes CSVATVYGYTF. The chain has TRBV29-1 and TRBJ1-2; D gene ambiguous. Per germline, CDR1 SQVTM and CDR2 ANQGSEA. Between the trimmed V and J ends, which lost 4 bases and 4 bases, there was a span of 7 bases. The CDR3 consists of 11 residues.